This T cell receptor beta chain is drawn from a study of beta chain features in type 1 diabetes. Study results and limitations: Type 1 diabetes patients showed a moderate but significant shortening of TCRB CDR3s in all four CD4+ subsets.

cDNA synthesis used the whole RNA isolate, giving expressed TCRB sequences. Sequenced naive, central memory and regulatory T cell samples produced an average of approximately 3.5 million reads. This table comes from immunoSEQ multiplex PCR, and its TCRdb copy is limited to in-frame clones, with some not included. The table has a few hundred thousand clones, around 21% seen once. Turning to this clone: Its target is not known.

CDR1 and CDR2 from the germline V gene are MNHNS and SASEGT. The CDR3 contains 14 residues. V gave up 2 bases and J gave up 4 bases; unmatched junction bases: 3. This receptor was taken from a woman in her thirties or forties with type 1 diabetes. V gene TRBV6-1 combines with J gene TRBJ2-5, with 8 nucleotides matching TRBD1. Sequencing was carried out using naive CD4+ T cells from blood. This CDR3 is CASSEQGAGETQYF. DNA of the CDR3: TGTGCCAGCAGTGAACAGGGGGCTGGAGAGACCCAGTACTTC.